Listed below are T cell receptor beta chains from one sample, sequenced in a study of blood T cell repertoires in COVID-19. The table came from immunoSEQ multiplex PCR; TCRdb's copy has only in-frame clones and leaves some out. The profile shows some 170,000 clones, about 88% of them singletons. The specimen was PBMCs or T cells enriched from blood (not recorded which). All receptors come from a human donor with acute COVID-19. The donor label of this sample is uncertain. Both conserved end residues are part of each CDR3. Fields, in order: V gene, J gene, D gene, CDR3 protein. A D gene is named only where the DNA matches it firmly.

>TRBV4-1|TRBJ2-1|-
CASSHSVFGEQFF
>TRBV9|TRBJ2-7|-
CASSVEATIYEQYF
>TRBV6-6|TRBJ1-5|-
CASTEIAPGGNQPQHF
>TRBV30|TRBJ2-1|-
CAWSEGMGEQFF
>TRBV7-7|TRBJ2-7|-
CASSPGLQSYEQYF
>TRBV4-1|TRBJ2-2|TRBD2
CASSGLAGRNTGELFF
>TRBV7-3|TRBJ1-2|TRBD1
CASSLRGPGTGAKGYGYTF
>TRBV19|TRBJ1-1|TRBD1
CASSSQGALNTEAFF
>TRBV10-3|TRBJ2-7|TRBD2
CATGGGDEYEQYF
>TRBV4-1|TRBJ1-2|-
CASRHPGGPFYGYTF
>TRBV7-2|TRBJ2-3|-
CASSLDKSADTQYF
>TRBV5-1|TRBJ1-3|-
CASSLATESGNTIYF
>TRBV19|TRBJ1-5|-
CASQEDSKKNQPQHF
>TRBV7-2|TRBJ2-5|TRBD2
CASKRHGLAGARETQYF
>TRBV6-2/TRBV6-3|TRBJ2-7|TRBD1
CASSYSHGQGYEQYF
>TRBV30|TRBJ2-1|TRBD2
CAWSSSGGVYNEQFF
>TRBV20-1|TRBJ2-7|TRBD1
CSARGDRGSYEQYF
>TRBV5-1|TRBJ1-1|-
CASSFQGDDTEAFF
>TRBV11-2|TRBJ2-3|-
CASSLTGGGPDTQYF
>TRBV27|TRBJ2-7|TRBD1
CASGDRVEQYF
>TRBV4-1|TRBJ1-5|-
CASSQDLSNQPQHF
>TRBV4-2|TRBJ1-2|TRBD1
CASSPNSGDRRLYNYGYTF
>TRBV7-8|TRBJ2-1|-
CASSSGRTGSDEQFF
>TRBV7-9|TRBJ2-3|TRBD1
CASSIVRDRWGTDTQYF
>TRBV6-5|TRBJ1-3|-
CASSYTREPGNTIYF
>TRBV24-1|TRBJ2-2|-
CATSDFQQSLTGELFF
>TRBV6-2/TRBV6-3|TRBJ1-5|-
CASSWTANQPQHF